Included here is one TCR beta chain sequence, with context. The data were taken from a study of blood T cell repertoires in COVID-19. About the research overall: COVID-19 samples, acute and convalescent, were from the United States, Italy and Spain. Sources were T cells, B-cell-depleted T cells, or PBMCs; the material itself was cDNA or gDNA.

As processed by the authors: Amplification from reference gene primers served as the basis for estimated nucleated cell counts. Produced via immunoSEQ multiplex PCR; TCRdb's table is partial and in-frame only. For V, J and clone size, that table is used; D and trimming come from the DNA. The table shows about 200,000 clones, with roughly 78% occurring only once. Germline loops: CDR1 SGDLS, CDR2 YYNGEE. This CDR3 is 15 amino acids long. The V and J ends lost 3 bases and 1 base, in that order; junction bases with no gene match: 6. Source material: peripheral blood. This chain uses TRBV9 with TRBJ1-1, with TRBD1 matching 7 bases. The sequence came from a woman at least 80 years old with active or convalescent COVID-19. CDR3 residues: CASSERTGGNTEAFF. In nucleotides, the CDR3 is TGTGCCAGCAGCGAACGGACAGGAGGGAACACTGAAGCTTTCTTT.